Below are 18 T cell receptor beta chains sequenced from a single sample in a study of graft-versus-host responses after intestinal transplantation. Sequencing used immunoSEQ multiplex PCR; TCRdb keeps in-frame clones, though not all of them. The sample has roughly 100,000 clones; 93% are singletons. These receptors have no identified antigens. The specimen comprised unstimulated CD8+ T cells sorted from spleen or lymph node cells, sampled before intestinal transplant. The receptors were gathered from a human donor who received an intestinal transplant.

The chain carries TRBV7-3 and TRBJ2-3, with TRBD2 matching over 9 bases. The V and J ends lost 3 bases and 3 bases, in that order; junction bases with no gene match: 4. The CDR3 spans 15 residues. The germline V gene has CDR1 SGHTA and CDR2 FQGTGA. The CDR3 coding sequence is TGTGCCAGCAGCTTTCTAAGCGGGGGGACAGATACGCAGTATTTT. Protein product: CASSFLSGGTDTQYF.

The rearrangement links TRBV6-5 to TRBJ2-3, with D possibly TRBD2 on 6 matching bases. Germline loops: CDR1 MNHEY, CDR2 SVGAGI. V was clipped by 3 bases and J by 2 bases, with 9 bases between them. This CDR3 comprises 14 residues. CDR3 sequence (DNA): TGTGCCAGCAGTTATAGCGGACACACAGATACGCAGTATTTT. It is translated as CASSYSGHTDTQYF.

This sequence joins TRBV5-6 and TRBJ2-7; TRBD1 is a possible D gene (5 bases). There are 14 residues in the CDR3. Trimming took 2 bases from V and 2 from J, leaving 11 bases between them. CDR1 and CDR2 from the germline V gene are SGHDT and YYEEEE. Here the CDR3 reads CASSFVDSPYEQYF. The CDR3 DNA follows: TGTGCCAGCAGCTTTGTCGACAGCCCCTACGAGCAGTACTTC. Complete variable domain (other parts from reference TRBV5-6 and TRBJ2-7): DAGVTQSPTHLIKTRGQQVTLRCSPKSGHDTVSWYQQALGQGPQFIFQYYEEEERQRGNFPDRFSGHQFPNYSSELNVNALLLGDSALYLCASSFVDSPYEQYFGPGTRLTVT.

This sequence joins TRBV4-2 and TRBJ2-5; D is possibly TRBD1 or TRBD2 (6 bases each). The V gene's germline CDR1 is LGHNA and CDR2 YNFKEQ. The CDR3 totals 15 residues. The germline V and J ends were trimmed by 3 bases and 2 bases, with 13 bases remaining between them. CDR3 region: CASSQFEGGQETQYF. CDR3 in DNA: TGTGCCAGCAGCCAGTTCGAGGGGGGACAAGAGACCCAGTACTTC.

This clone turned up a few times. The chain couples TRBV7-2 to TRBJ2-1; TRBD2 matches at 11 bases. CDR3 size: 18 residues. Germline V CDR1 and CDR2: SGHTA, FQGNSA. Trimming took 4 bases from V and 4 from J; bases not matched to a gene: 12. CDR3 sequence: CASSSLTGLADPYNEQFF. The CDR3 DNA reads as TGTGCCAGCAGCTCGTTAACGGGACTAGCGGACCCATACAATGAGCAGTTCTTC.

The CDR3 coding sequence is TGTGCCAGCAGTGAAGGCTTTAGTGAGCAGTTCTTC. Its protein is CASSEGFSEQFF. V usage is TRBV6-1 and J usage is TRBJ2-1; D uncertain. Germline V gene data show CDR1 as MNHNS and CDR2 as SASEGT. Trimming removed 1 base at V and 9 bases at J, with 7 bases between. The CDR3 length is 12 residues.

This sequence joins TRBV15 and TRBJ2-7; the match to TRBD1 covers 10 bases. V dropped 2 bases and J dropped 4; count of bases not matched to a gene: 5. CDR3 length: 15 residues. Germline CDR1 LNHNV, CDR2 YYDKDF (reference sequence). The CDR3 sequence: CATSRLTGGRYEQYF. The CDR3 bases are TGTGCCACCAGCAGACTGACAGGGGGCAGGTACGAGCAGTACTTC.

CDR3 sequence (DNA): TGTGCCAGCAGCCCGCCCCAGCATTTT. It is translated as CASSPPQHF. The V gene is TRBV6-6, the J gene TRBJ1-5; D gene ambiguous. Germline V CDR1 and CDR2: MNHNY, SVGAGI (reference sequence). The length of the CDR3 is 9 residues. Trimming removed 6 bases at V and 9 bases at J, with 3 bases between.

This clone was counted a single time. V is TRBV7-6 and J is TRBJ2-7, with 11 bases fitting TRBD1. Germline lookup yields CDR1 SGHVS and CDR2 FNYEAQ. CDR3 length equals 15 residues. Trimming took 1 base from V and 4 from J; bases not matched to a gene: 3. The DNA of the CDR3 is TGTGCCAGCAGCTTAGGAGGGACAGGGGGGTACGAGCAGTACTTC. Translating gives CASSLGGTGGYEQYF.

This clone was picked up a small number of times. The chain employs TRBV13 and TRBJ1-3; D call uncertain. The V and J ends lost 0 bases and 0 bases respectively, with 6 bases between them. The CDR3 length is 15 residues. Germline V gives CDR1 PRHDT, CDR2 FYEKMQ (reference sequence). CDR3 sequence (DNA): TGTGCCAGCAGCTTAGGCCTAAGCTCTGGAAACACCATATATTTT. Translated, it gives CASSLGLSSGNTIYF.

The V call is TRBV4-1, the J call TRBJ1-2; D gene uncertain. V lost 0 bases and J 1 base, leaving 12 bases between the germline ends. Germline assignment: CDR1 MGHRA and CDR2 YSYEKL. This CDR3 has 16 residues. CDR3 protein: CASSQDPSGNNYGYTF. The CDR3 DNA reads TGCGCCAGCAGCCAAGATCCTTCGGGAAATAACTATGGCTACACCTTC.

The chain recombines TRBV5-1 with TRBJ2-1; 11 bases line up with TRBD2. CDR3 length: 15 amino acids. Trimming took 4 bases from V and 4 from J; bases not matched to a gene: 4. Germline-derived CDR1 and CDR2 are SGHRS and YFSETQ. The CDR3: CASSTSGGPYNEQFF. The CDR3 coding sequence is TGCGCCAGCAGCACTAGCGGGGGTCCTTACAATGAGCAGTTCTTC.

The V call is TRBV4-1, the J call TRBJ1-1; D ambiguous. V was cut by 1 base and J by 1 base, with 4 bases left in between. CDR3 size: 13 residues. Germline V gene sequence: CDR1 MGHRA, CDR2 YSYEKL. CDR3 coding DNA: TGCGCCAGCAGCCAAGGACCGAACACTGAAGCTTTCTTT. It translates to CASSQGPNTEAFF.

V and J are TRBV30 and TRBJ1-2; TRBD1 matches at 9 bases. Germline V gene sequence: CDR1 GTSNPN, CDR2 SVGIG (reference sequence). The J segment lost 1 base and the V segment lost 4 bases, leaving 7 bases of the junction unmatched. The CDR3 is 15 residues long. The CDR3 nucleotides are TGTGCCTGGATCGGGACAGGGAAATTTAACTATGGCTACACCTTC. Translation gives CAWIGTGKFNYGYTF.

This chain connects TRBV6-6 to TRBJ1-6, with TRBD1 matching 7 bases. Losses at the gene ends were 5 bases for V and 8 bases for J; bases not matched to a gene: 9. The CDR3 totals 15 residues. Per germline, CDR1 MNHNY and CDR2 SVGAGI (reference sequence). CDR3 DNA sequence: TGTGCCAGCAGTATGACAGGGAGAGGTCATTCACCCCTCCACTTT. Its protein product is CASSMTGRGHSPLHF.

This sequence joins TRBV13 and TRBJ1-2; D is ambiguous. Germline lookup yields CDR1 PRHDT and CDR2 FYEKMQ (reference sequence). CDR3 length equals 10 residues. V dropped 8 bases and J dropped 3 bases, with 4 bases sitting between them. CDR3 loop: CASHHYGYTF. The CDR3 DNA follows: TGTGCCAGCCACCACTATGGCTACACCTTC. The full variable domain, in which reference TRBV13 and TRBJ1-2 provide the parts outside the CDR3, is AAGVIQSPRHLIKEKRETATLKCYPIPRHDTVYWYQQGPGQDPQFLISFYEKMQSDKGSIPDRFSAQQFSDYHSELNMSSLELGDSALYFCASHHYGYTFGSGTRLTVV.

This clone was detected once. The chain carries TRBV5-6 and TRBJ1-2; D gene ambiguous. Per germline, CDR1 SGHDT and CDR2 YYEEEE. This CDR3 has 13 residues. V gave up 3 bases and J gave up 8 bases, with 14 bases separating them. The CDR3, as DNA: TGTGCCAGCAGCTATTCTCCTGGGAGAGGCTACACCTTC. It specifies CASSYSPGRGYTF.

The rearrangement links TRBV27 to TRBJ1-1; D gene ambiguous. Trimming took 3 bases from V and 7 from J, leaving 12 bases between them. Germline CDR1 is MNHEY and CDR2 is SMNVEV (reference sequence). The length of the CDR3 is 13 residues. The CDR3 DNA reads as TGTGCCAGCAGTTTTAGTCTCGGTGGTGAAGCTTTCTTT. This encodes CASSFSLGGEAFF.